This is a list of T cell receptor beta chains from one sample in a study of tumour-infiltrating T cells in Burkitt lymphoma. The repertoire was sequenced with immunoSEQ multiplex PCR; TCRdb's copy has only in-frame clones and lacks some. Of approximately 15,000 clones listed, 80% were seen once; the top ten hold more than 2%. Sequencing input: tumor tissue. These TCRs come from a human donor with diffuse large B-cell lymphoma. Both conserved end residues are trimmed from each CDR3.

CDR3,V
ASSIRPGTGFPQPQH,TRBV19
ATSREASGAGHTGELF,TRBV15
ASSPGEGGGDEQY,TRBV4-3
ASSQEWQGQRNTIY,TRBV4-1
ASSIDSDQPQH,TRBV19
ASSWATGAGGYT,TRBV5-4
ARRDSAYEQY,TRBV2
ASSYSPVSYEQY,TRBV6-5
ASSFGQAETQY,TRBV11-1
ASSLYIAYEQY,TRBV7-7
ASSPPLNLNYGYT,TRBV18
ASSNPGTPDTDTQY,TRBV5-6
ASSPFGDQETQY,TRBV5-4
ASRDRVNTEAF,TRBV19
ASSQEVTGVLANYGYT,TRBV4-2
ASSAGQPQH,TRBV6-1
ASLTGSNQPQH,TRBV6-6
ATSRLGQGTEAF,TRBV15
ASREPTGVEQY,TRBV27
ASSIQGAYLSYEQY,TRBV27
ASSVGWPETEAF,TRBV9
ASSASSGRGAETQY,TRBV5-4
ASSQDLAGKDTQY,TRBV4-3
ASSLQGEVNTEAF,TRBV7-2
ASSPFSGSSYNEQF,TRBV27
ASSLGLGVDTQY,TRBV5-6
ASSLGALDTEAF,TRBV9
ASIAQGKDEQY,TRBV6-6
ASSLRGGTSGNTIY,TRBV5-5
ASSAPPGTLYNEQF,TRBV6-1
ASSYSTADTQY,TRBV6-5
ASSLRGRVETEAF,TRBV27
ASSKGLAGAPWTGELF,TRBV7-2
ASSQSQQNAQY,TRBV4-1
ASSQDPGYNQPQH,TRBV4-1
ASTLGEGRINQPQH,TRBV19
ASSLSRGLGYGYT,TRBV28
ASSSAGTGVGEQF,TRBV11-2
ASSPGLGELF,TRBV9
ASSGGPYGELF,TRBV6-5
ASSGIGQDTGELF,TRBV5-4
ASSLGAGAVTDTQY,TRBV7-6
SASQETQY,TRBV20-1
ASKTGVDGYT,TRBV2
AISDGGDTQY,TRBV10-3
ATRIGGKNTEAF,TRBV19
ASRPSGRDSLTTNEKLF,TRBV14
ASSPEFVNYEQY,TRBV18
ASSVSAGGATDTQY,TRBV9
ASSIGGGGGETQY,TRBV9